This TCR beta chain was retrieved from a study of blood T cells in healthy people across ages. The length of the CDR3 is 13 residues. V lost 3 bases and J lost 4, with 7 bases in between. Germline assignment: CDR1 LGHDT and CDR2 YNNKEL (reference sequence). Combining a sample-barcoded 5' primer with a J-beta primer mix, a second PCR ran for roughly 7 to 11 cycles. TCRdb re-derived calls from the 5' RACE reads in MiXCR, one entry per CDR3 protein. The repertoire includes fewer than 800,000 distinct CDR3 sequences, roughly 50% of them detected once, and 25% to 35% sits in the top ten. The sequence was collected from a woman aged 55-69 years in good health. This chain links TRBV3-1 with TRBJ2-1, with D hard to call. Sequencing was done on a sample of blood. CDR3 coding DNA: TGTGCCAGCAGCCACGGCGGTTACAATGAGCAGTTCTTC. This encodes CASSHGGYNEQFF.